This TCR beta chain appears in the sequencing data of a study of blood T cell repertoires in COVID-19. Overall study: Acute and convalescent COVID-19 specimens originated in the United States, Italy and Spain. Sample material is recorded as cDNA or gDNA derived from T cells, B-cell-depleted T cells, or PBMCs.

The V gene's germline CDR1 is LGHNA and CDR2 YSLEER. J gave up 1 base and V 2 bases, and 4 bases lay outside the gene matches. This CDR3 contains 15 residues. In the original processing: Amplification from reference gene primers served as the basis for estimated nucleated cell counts. Assay: immunoSEQ multiplex PCR; the TCRdb copy retains only in-frame clones and omits some. Clone size and V and J calls were adopted from that table, with D and trimming inferred from the DNA. Of approximately 300,000 clones listed, around 87% are singletons. The sequence was obtained from a man aged 18 to 29 with active or convalescent COVID-19. This chain joins TRBV4-3 and TRBJ1-1; 7 nucleotides align to TRBD1. Sequencing was performed on peripheral blood. The CDR3 reads CASSQPGQQNTEAFF. CDR3 nucleotide sequence: TGCGCCAGCAGCCAACCGGGACAGCAGAACACTGAAGCTTTCTTT.